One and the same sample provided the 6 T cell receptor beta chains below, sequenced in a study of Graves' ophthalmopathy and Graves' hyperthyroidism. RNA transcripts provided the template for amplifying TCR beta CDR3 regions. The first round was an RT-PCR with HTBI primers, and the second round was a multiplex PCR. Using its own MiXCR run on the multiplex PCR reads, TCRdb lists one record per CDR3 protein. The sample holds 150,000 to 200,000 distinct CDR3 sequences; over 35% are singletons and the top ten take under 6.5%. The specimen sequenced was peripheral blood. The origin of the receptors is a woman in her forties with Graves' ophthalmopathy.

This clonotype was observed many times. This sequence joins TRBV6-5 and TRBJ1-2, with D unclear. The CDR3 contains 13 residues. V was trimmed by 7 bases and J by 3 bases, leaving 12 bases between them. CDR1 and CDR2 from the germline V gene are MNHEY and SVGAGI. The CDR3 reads CASTGGVYYGYTF. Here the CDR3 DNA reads TGTGCCAGCACCGGTGGGGTATACTATGGCTACACCTTC.

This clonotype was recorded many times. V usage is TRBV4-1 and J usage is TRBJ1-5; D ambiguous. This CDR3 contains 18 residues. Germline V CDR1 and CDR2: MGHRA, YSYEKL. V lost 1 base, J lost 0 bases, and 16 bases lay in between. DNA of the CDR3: TGCGCCAGCAGCCAAGTTTGGCCAGATACTTATAGCAATCAGCCCCAGCATTTT. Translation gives CASSQVWPDTYSNQPQHF.

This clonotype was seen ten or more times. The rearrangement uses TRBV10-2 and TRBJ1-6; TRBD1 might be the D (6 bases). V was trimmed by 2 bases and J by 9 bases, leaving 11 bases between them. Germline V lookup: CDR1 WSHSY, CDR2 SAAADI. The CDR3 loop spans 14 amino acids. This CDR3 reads CASSEIQGGSPLHF. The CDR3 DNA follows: TGCGCCAGCAGTGAGATACAGGGAGGTTCACCCCTCCACTTT.

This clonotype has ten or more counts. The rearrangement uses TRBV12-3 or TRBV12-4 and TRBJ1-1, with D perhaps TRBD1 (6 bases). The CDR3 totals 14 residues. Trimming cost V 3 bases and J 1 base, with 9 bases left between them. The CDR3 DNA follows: TGTGCCAGCAGTTTCGCAGGGGCGAACACTGAAGCTTTCTTT. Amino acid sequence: CASSFAGANTEAFF.

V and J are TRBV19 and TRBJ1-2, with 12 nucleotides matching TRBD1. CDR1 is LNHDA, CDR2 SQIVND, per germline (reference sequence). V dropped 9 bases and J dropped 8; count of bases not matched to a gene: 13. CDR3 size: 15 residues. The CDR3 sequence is CASHGTGGLSGGYTF. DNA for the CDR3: TGTGCCAGCCACGGGACAGGGGGCCTATCCGGCGGCTACACCTTC.

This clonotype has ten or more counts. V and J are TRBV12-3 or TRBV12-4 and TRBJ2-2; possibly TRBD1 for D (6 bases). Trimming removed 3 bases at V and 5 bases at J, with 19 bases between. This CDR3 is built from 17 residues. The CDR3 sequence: CASSFFPPGTRTGELFF. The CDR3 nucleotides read TGTGCCAGCAGTTTCTTCCCGCCCGGGACAAGAACCGGGGAGCTGTTTTTT.